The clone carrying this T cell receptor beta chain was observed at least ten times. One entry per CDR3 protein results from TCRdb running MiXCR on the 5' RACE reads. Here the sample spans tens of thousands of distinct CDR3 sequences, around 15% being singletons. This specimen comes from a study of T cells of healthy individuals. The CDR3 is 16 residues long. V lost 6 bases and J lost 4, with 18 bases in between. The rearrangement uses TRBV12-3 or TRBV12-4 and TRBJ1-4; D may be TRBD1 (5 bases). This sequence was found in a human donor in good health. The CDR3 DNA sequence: TGTGCCAGCAGGCTCTTGGGCGGGGCCCTTAATGAAAAACTGTTTTTT. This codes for CASRLLGGALNEKLFF.